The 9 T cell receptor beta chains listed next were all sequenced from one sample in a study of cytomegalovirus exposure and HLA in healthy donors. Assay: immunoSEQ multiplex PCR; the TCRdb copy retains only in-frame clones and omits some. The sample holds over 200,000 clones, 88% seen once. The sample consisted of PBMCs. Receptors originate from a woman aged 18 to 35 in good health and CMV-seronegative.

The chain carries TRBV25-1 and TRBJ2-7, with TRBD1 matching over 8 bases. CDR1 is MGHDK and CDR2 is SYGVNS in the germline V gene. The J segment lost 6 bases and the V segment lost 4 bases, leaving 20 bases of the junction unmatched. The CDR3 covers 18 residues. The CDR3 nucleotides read TGTGCCAGCAGTGGACAAACCCTACGGACAGGGCTGGTTGGCGAGCAGTACTTC. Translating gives CASSGQTLRTGLVGEQYF.

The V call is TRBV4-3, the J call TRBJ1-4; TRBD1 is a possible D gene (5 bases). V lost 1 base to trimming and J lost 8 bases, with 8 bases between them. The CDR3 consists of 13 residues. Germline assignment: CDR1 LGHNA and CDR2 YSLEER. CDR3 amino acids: CASSQGSGEKLFF. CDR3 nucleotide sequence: TGCGCCAGCAGCCAAGGATCAGGGGAAAAACTGTTTTTT.

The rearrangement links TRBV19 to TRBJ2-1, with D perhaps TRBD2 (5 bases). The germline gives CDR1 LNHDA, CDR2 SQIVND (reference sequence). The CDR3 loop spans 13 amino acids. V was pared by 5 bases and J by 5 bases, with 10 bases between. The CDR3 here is CASSPTNNNEQFF. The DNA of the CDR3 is TGTGCCAGTAGTCCGACTAATAACAATGAGCAGTTCTTC.

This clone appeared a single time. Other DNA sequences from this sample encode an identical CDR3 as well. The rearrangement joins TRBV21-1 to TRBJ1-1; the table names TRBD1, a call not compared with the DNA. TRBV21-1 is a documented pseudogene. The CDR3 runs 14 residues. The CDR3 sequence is CASSKGQLNTEAFF. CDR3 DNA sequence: TGTGCCAGCAGCAAGGGACAGTTGAACACTGAAGCTTTCTTT.

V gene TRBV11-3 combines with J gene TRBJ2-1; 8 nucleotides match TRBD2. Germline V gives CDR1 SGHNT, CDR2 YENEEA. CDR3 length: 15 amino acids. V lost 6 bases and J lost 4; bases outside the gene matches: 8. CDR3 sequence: CASSPSGGLYNEQFF. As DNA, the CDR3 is TGTGCCAGCAGTCCCTCGGGAGGGCTTTACAATGAGCAGTTCTTC.

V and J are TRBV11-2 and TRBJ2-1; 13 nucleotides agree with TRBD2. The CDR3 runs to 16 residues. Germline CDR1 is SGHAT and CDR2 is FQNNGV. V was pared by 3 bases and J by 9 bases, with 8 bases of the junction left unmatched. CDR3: CASSFMGLAGHGEQFF. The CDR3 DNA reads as TGTGCCAGCAGCTTTATGGGACTAGCGGGACATGGTGAGCAGTTCTTC. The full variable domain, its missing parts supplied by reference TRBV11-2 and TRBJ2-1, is EAGVAQSPRYKIIEKRQSVAFWCNPISGHATLYWYQQILGQGPKLLIQFQNNGVVDDSQLPKDRFSAERLKGVDSTLKIQPAKLEDSAVYLCASSFMGLAGHGEQFFGPGTRLTVL.

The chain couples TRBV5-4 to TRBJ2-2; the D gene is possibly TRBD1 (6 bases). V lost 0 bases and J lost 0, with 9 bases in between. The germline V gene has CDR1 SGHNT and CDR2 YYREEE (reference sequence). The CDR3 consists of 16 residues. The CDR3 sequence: CASSLVGAANTGELFF. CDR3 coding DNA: TGTGCCAGCAGCTTGGTGGGGGCGGCGAACACCGGGGAGCTGTTTTTT.

CDR3 sequence: CASSLGRTGRGYTF. In nucleotides, the CDR3 is TGTGCCAGCAGCTTAGGCCGGACAGGGAGAGGCTACACCTTC. The V gene is TRBV13, the J gene TRBJ1-2, with 8 positions matching TRBD1. This CDR3 region has 14 residues. CDR1 and CDR2 (germline): PRHDT, FYEKMQ (reference sequence). V gave up 0 bases and J gave up 8 bases; unmatched junction bases: 5. Variable domain in full (rest from reference TRBV13 and TRBJ1-2): AAGVIQSPRHLIKEKRETATLKCYPIPRHDTVYWYQQGPGQDPQFLISFYEKMQSDKGSIPDRFSAQQFSDYHSELNMSSLELGDSALYFCASSLGRTGRGYTFGSGTRLTVV.

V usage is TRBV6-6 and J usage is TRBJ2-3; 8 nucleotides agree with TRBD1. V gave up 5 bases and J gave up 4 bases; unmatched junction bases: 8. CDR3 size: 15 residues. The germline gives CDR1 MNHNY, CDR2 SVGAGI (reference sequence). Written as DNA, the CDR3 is TGTGCCAGCAGTGCTGGACAGGGTATTTCAGATACGCAGTATTTT. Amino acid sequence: CASSAGQGISDTQYF.